The next 8 T cell receptor beta chains were all read from a single sample in a study of T cells in Graves' hyperthyroidism and ophthalmopathy (dated by TCRdb to between 2018 and 2020). The library was prepared using multiplex PCR. TCRdb records Illumina HiSeq 2000 as the sequencer. Amplification of TCR beta CDR3 regions was carried out from RNA transcripts. The first round of RT-PCR for the TCR CDR3 was performed with the HTBI primer set and the Qiagen OneStep RT-PCR kit. TCRdb trimmed public reads at Q25 via fastp, called clones via MiXCR and kept in-frame beta chains. CDR3 protein duplicates are merged, each entry listing the most common genes and DNA. The sample table shows approximately 620,000 distinct CDR3 sequences, and approximately 15% are seen once. More than 5% of the sample is in the top ten clones. Input material: blood. The origin of the receptors is a woman in her thirties with Graves' hyperthyroidism that later progressed to Graves' ophthalmopathy.

At least ten counts were recorded for this clonotype. This sequence joins TRBV27 and TRBJ1-1; perhaps TRBD1 as D (6 bases). The germline V gene encodes CDR1 MNHEY and CDR2 SMNVEV (reference sequence). The ends were cut back, 4 bases at V and 2 bases at J, with 20 bases in the middle. This CDR3 comprises 17 residues. Here the CDR3 reads CASSSNRVRGGNTEAFF. CDR3 DNA sequence: TGTGCCAGCAGTTCTAACAGGGTAAGGGGAGGCAACACTGAAGCTTTCTTT.

This clonotype has at least ten counts. The gene calls are TRBV12-3 or TRBV12-4 and TRBJ1-2; D might be TRBD1 (5 bases). The CDR3 is 12 residues long. With 5 bases removed from V and 8 bases from J, the gap between germline ends came to 12 bases. The CDR3 here is CASSVAGNGYTF. The CDR3 bases are TGTGCCAGCAGTGTTGCAGGGAACGGCTACACCTTC.

This clonotype was detected only a few times. The CDR3 DNA sequence: TGTGCCAGCAGCCCTGAAAGAGGTTACGAGCAGTACTTC. This translates into CASSPERGYEQYF. The chain links TRBV7-9 to TRBJ2-7; D ambiguous. CDR1 SEHNR and CDR2 FQNEAQ come from the germline V gene (reference sequence). Trimming stripped 5 bases from V and 4 bases from J, with 12 bases between. The CDR3 consists of 13 residues. The complete variable domain, with remaining parts taken from reference TRBV7-9 and TRBJ2-7, reads DTGVSQNPRHKITKRGQNVTFRCDPISEHNRLYWYRQTLGQGPEFLTYFQNEAQLEKSRLLSDRFSAERPKGSFSTLEIQRTEQGDSAMYLCASSPERGYEQYFGPGTRLTVT.

This clonotype was observed a handful of times. This chain links TRBV20-1 with TRBJ2-4, with D perhaps being TRBD1 or TRBD2 (5 bases each). In germline, CDR1 is DFQATT, CDR2 SNEGSKA (reference sequence). With 7 bases removed from V and 6 bases from J, the gap between germline ends came to 19 bases. CDR3 size: 14 residues. CDR3 nucleotide sequence: TGCAGTGTCACAGGTCCGGGGACCGTAAACATTCAGTACTTC. Amino acids: CSVTGPGTVNIQYF.

In this sample, this clonotype turned up a few times. The V gene is TRBV10-3, the J gene TRBJ2-7; TRBD2 is a possible D gene (7 bases). Germline CDR1 and CDR2: ENHRY and SYGVKD. Trimming left V 2 bases short and J 5 bases short, with 10 bases between. The CDR3 is made up of 13 amino acids. CDR3 sequence (DNA): TGTGCCATCAGTGAGGGGGGGGCCAACGAGCAGTACTTC. Amino acid sequence: CAISEGGANEQYF.

This chain connects TRBV3-1 to TRBJ2-3; 8 nucleotides line up with TRBD2. Trimming cost V 5 bases and J 8 bases; bases outside gene matches: 15. CDR1 is LGHDT and CDR2 is YNNKEL in the germline V gene (reference sequence). The CDR3 length is 16 residues. CDR3 loop: CASSKGSGLAYGTQYF. The CDR3 nucleotides are TGTGCCAGCAGCAAGGGGAGTGGACTAGCTTATGGTACGCAGTATTTT.

On this clonotype: A single base separates this from a much larger clone, so it may be a read error. The V and J genes are TRBV5-1 and TRBJ1-1, with TRBD1 matching over 7 bases. The germline V gene has CDR1 SGHRS and CDR2 YFSETQ. The V gene end was trimmed by 3 bases and the J gene end by 1 base; junction bases not matched to a gene: 6. The CDR3 contains 15 residues. CDR3 amino acids: CASSSRRDRNTEAFF. In nucleotides, the CDR3 is TGCGCCAGCAGCTCGCGACGGGACAGGAACACTGAAGCTTTCTTT. Full variable domain (remainder filled in from reference TRBV5-1 and TRBJ1-1): KAGVTQTPRYLIKTRGQQVTLSCSPISGHRSVSWYQQTPGQGLQFLFEYFSETQRNKGNFPGRFSGRQFSNSRSEMNVSTLELGDSALYLCASSSRRDRNTEAFFGQGTRLTVV.

V gene TRBV27 combines with J gene TRBJ2-2; D not certain. Germline V gives CDR1 MNHEY, CDR2 SMNVEV (reference sequence). Trimming stripped 3 bases from V and 7 bases from J, with 9 bases between. There are 13 residues in the CDR3. The CDR3 nucleotides read TGTGCCAGCAGTTTTATCTCCGTCGGGGAGCTGTTTTTT. It is translated as CASSFISVGELFF.